A single sample gave rise to the 8 T cell receptor beta chains below, sequenced in a study of blood T cell repertoires in COVID-19. Data came from immunoSEQ multiplex PCR; TCRdb stores just in-frame clones and leaves some out. Seen here are over 150,000 clones, approximately 87% observed once, and the top ten hold approximately 0.93%. Source material: peripheral blood. The receptors shown here come from a woman between 18 and 29 years old who had recovered from COVID-19.

This chain connects TRBV6-5 to TRBJ1-2; 11 bases are shared with TRBD1. Germline trimming cut 2 bases from V and 7 bases from J; bases unmatched to any gene: 6. Germline loops: CDR1 MNHEY, CDR2 SVGAGI. This CDR3 has 15 amino acids. CDR3 sequence: CASSYSGTGGSGYTF. The CDR3 DNA sequence: TGTGCCAGCAGTTACAGCGGGACAGGGGGAAGTGGCTACACCTTC.

The rearrangement links TRBV9 to TRBJ2-3; the match to TRBD2 covers 9 bases. Looked up from germline, CDR1 is SGDLS and CDR2 is YYNGEE. The junction had 2 bases not matched to a gene; V was cut back by 0 bases and J by 3 bases. CDR3 length equals 15 residues. CDR3 sequence: CASSVEAGGTDTQYF. The DNA for the CDR3 is TGTGCCAGCAGCGTAGAAGCGGGGGGTACAGATACGCAGTATTTT.

The chain joins TRBV27 to TRBJ1-1, with 10 nucleotides matching TRBD1. Trimming cost V 6 bases and J 5 bases; bases outside gene matches: 6. The CDR3 length is 14 residues. Germline V gene sequence: CDR1 MNHEY, CDR2 SMNVEV (reference sequence). The CDR3 loop reads CASRGDRGYTEAFF. The CDR3 DNA sequence: TGTGCCAGCAGGGGGGACAGGGGATATACTGAAGCTTTCTTT.

The sample holds a few counts of this clone. The chain has TRBV6-2 or TRBV6-3 and TRBJ1-5; D perhaps matches TRBD1 (5 bases). CDR3 size: 15 residues. Germline values: CDR1 MNHEY, CDR2 SVGEGT. Trimming took 4 bases from V and 8 from J, leaving 18 bases between them. The CDR3 DNA reads TGTGCCAGCAGTTCGCCGGGGGGTGGAACTAAGCCCCAGCATTTT. Protein sequence: CASSSPGGGTKPQHF.

This sequence joins TRBV9 and TRBJ1-1; D is possibly TRBD1 (5 bases). Per the germline V gene, CDR1 is SGDLS and CDR2 is YYNGEE. This CDR3 spans 15 amino acids. V lost 4 bases and J 0 bases, leaving 13 bases between the germline ends. CDR3 DNA: TGTGCCAGCAGCCCCGGGGGTCCCATGAACACTGAAGCTTTCTTT. Translation gives CASSPGGPMNTEAFF.

The rearrangement joins TRBV6-2 or TRBV6-3 to TRBJ1-5; TRBD1 matches at 7 bases. The CDR3 sequence is 14 residues long. Trimming cost V 2 bases and J 6 bases; bases outside gene matches: 4. Germline values: CDR1 MNHEY, CDR2 SVGEGT. CDR3 nucleotide sequence: TGTGCCAGCAGTTACCCGACAGGGCTTCAGCCCCAGCATTTT. Translating gives CASSYPTGLQPQHF.

Remarks on this clone: The sample has other DNA sequences that encode this CDR3 too. This chain connects TRBV6-5 to TRBJ2-2, with D possibly being TRBD2 (5 bases). The V end was cut by 0 bases, the J end by 3 bases, with 5 bases between. The germline V gene has CDR1 MNHEY and CDR2 SVGAGI. CDR3 length: 14 residues. CDR3 sequence: CASSYSRDTGELFF. In nucleotides, the CDR3 is TGTGCCAGCAGTTACTCGCGGGACACCGGGGAGCTGTTTTTT.

V is TRBV7-9 and J is TRBJ1-1, with D possibly being TRBD1 (6 bases). Trimming stripped 2 bases from V and 0 bases from J, with 10 bases between. Germline V gives CDR1 SEHNR, CDR2 FQNEAQ (reference sequence). The CDR3 consists of 15 residues. The CDR3: CASSLPDSMNTEAFF. The CDR3 DNA sequence: TGTGCCAGCAGCTTACCGGACAGCATGAACACTGAAGCTTTCTTT.